The rows below give T cell receptor beta chains drawn from one sample of a study of neoadjuvant anti-PD-1 for oral cavity cancer. The assay was immunoSEQ multiplex PCR, and TCRdb's table has in-frame clones only and misses some. Of approximately 12,000 clones in the sample, around 58% were seen once. The input for sequencing was tumor tissue, taken before nivolumab (anti-PD-1) treatment. These receptors all come from a person aged 35 to 85 with oral cavity squamous cell carcinoma. CDR3s include the opening cysteine and the closing phenylalanine or tryptophan.

>TRBV10-3
CAISERGPNYGYTF
>TRBV5-6
CASSLRVQGENGYTF
>TRBV29-1
CSVFSGTANTEAFF
>TRBV6-5
CASSQQGLNTEAFF
>TRBV27
CASGRLHSGANVLTF
>TRBV5-4
CASSLDQGNQETQYF
>TRBV7-9
CASSSTSGSSYNEQFF
>TRBV15
CATSTRGVGSGTQYF
>TRBV18
CASSSSPTGGRQETQYF
>TRBV5-4
CASSLESDTQYF
>TRBV29-1
CSVGSSGLPDTQYF
>TRBV28
CASSLLLASNQPQHF
>TRBV28
CASSLSGRTTEAFF
>TRBV7-8
CASSPQAGGETQYF
>TRBV7-9
CASSPKVYGYTF
>TRBV7-6
CASSLERAGMQYEQYF
>TRBV6-5
CASSPTPGGKTEAFF
>TRBV9
CASSVDGRGAGEQFF
>TRBV7-2
CASSSGRTWGDTQYF
>TRBV2
CASSQGLGDIQYF
>TRBV5-1
CASSRTGSESEAFF
>TRBV15
CATSRVGGGTNEAFF
>TRBV19
CASERNYGYTF
>TRBV19
CASSTGLAVGGDTQYF
>TRBV10-3
CATFPQGALGYGYTF
>TRBV19
CASSMGGQISNQPQHF
>TRBV2
CASRESGETYNEQFF
>TRBV4-2
CASSLEAQARQPQHF
>TRBV6-5
CASTPRGTDTQYF
>TRBV7-3
CASSLGTSGRDEQFF
>TRBV5-6
CASSPYMLTDTQYF
>TRBV5-6
CASSRRGLATNEQFF
>TRBV29-1
CSASAGERSYNEQFF
>TRBV27
CASSRADLSYNEQFF
>TRBV11-2
CASSLDSGNTIYF
>TRBV6-5
CASSYDGTTGEKLFF
>TRBV6-6
CASSGSGASEAFF
>TRBV28
CASNLGVSNTGELFF
>TRBV10-3
CAISDHGLNYEQYF
>TRBV19
CASTPHRGNTEAFF
>TRBV5-4
CASSTTGAYEQYF
>TRBV23-1
CASSRPIAGGYNEQFF
>TRBV7-9
CASSLATTPSGTQYF
>TRBV28
CASSRQGNTGELFF
>TRBV6-1
CASTRGVLYEQYF
>TRBV30
CAWSVHSLQYF
>TRBV25-1
CASSTGPRTEAFF
>TRBV23-1
CASSQPPALQAGRTYEQYF
>TRBV9
CASNRGLNTGELFF
>TRBV2
CASTPWGASTDTQYF
>TRBV6-5
CATGGTYEQYF
>TRBV27
CASSPGTSGRAVNTGELFF
>TRBV5-1
CASSPGGTGPQGGYTF
>TRBV6-1
CASSEALLAGVNEQFF
>TRBV5-4
CASSLGVRKSPSYNEQFF
>TRBV19
CASSKQGQPQHF
>TRBV23-1
CASRLPAGGANEKLFF